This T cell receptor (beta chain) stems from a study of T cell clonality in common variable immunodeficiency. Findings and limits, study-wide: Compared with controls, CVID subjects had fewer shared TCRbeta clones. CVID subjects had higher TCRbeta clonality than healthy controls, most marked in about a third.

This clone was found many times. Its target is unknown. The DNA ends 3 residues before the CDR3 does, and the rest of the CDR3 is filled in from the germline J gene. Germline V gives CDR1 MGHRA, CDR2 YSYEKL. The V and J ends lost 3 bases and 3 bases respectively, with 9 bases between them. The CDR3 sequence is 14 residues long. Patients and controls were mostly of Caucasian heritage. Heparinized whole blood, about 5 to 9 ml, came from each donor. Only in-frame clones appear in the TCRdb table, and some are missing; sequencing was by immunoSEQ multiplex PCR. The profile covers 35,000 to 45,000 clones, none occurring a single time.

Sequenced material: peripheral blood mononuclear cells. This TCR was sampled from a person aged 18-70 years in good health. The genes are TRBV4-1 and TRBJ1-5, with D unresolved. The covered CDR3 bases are TGCGCCAGCAGCCACCAGGTGGTCAATCAGCCC. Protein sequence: CASSHQVVNQP. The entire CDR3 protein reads CASSHQVVNQPQHF.